These 30 T cell receptor beta chains originate from one sample sequenced in a study of blood T cells in healthy people across ages. Alongside a J-beta primer mix, a sample-barcoded 5' primer served in a second PCR lasting roughly 6 to 11 cycles. TCRdb used MiXCR to reprocess the 5' RACE reads, holding one entry per CDR3 protein. The data contain 730,000 or so distinct CDR3 sequences, around 46% of them singletons. Sequencing was performed on blood. Receptors were obtained from a woman aged 60-75 years in good health.

This sequence joins TRBV7-2 and TRBJ1-5; no clear D. V shed 3 bases and J shed 7 bases, with 10 bases lying between them. The germline CDR1 and CDR2 sequences are SGHTA and FQGNSA. This CDR3 is built from 13 residues. The CDR3 DNA reads as TGTGCCAGCAGCTTCGAGGATTCGCAGCCCCAGCATTTT. Translation gives CASSFEDSQPQHF.

Many counts were recorded for this clonotype. The CDR3 DNA sequence: TGCGCCAGCAGCCAAGATCCGGTACAGGGCTCCTACGAGCAGTACTTC. Amino acid sequence: CASSQDPVQGSYEQYF. J is TRBJ2-7 and V is TRBV4-1; D is perhaps TRBD1 (6 bases). The CDR3 consists of 16 residues. The V end lost 0 bases, the J end lost 0 bases, and 12 bases lay between the germline ends. CDR1 and CDR2 (germline): MGHRA, YSYEKL.

This chain joins TRBV20-1 and TRBJ2-1; 10 bases map to TRBD2. V was pared by 3 bases and J by 8 bases, with 7 bases of the junction left unmatched. This CDR3 is built from 14 residues. Germline CDR1 and CDR2: DFQATT and SNEGSKA (reference sequence). The CDR3 sequence is CSASGTSDIHEQFF. The CDR3 DNA reads TGCAGTGCTAGTGGGACTAGCGACATTCATGAGCAGTTCTTC.

This clonotype turned up a few times. J is TRBJ2-5 and V is TRBV9; D ambiguous. The germline gives CDR1 SGDLS, CDR2 YYNGEE. CDR3 length: 14 amino acids. The V end was cut by 0 bases, the J end by 3 bases, with 9 bases between. CDR3 bases: TGTGCCAGCAGCGTAGGAGGCCAGAAAGAGACCCAGTACTTC. Translation: CASSVGGQKETQYF.

The gene calls are TRBV7-8 and TRBJ2-7, with TRBD2 identical over 14 bases. Germline lookup yields CDR1 SGHVS and CDR2 FQNEAQ. With 4 bases clipped from V and 7 bases from J, the junction kept 6 bases outside the gene matches. This CDR3 has 15 amino acids. CDR3: CASSWTSGRPWEQYF. CDR3 DNA sequence: TGTGCCAGCAGCTGGACTAGCGGGAGGCCGTGGGAGCAGTACTTC.

The V and J genes are TRBV20-1 and TRBJ1-2; D ambiguous. From germline, CDR1 is DFQATT and CDR2 SNEGSKA (reference sequence). Trimming pared 5 bases from V and 0 bases from J, leaving 10 bases between. This CDR3 has 13 amino acids. The DNA of the CDR3 is TGCAGTGCTTACCACCGGACTAACTATGGCTACACCTTC. The encoded protein is CSAYHRTNYGYTF.

This clonotype was picked up a small number of times. In DNA, the CDR3 is TGTGCCAGCAGCAAAGACCCCCTAGCGGGCTGCTCCTACAATGAGCAGTTCTTC. This codes for CASSKDPLAGCSYNEQFF. J is TRBJ2-1 and V is TRBV21-1; no DNA check was done on the table's D call, TRBD2. TRBV21-1 is described as a pseudogene. The CDR3 runs 18 residues.

This clonotype was seen only a few times. The V call is TRBV7-3, the J call TRBJ2-7; 9 bases fit TRBD1. The germline V gene encodes CDR1 SGHTA and CDR2 FQGTGA. J gave up 5 bases and V 5 bases, and 10 bases lay outside the gene matches. This CDR3 region has 15 residues. The CDR3 coding sequence is TGTGCCAGCAGCCAACCGGGACAGGGTTCAAACGAGCAGTACTTC. It codes for CASSQPGQGSNEQYF.

In this sample, this clonotype turned up once. The chain has TRBV6-1 and TRBJ2-1; 11 nucleotides match TRBD2. Germline assignment: CDR1 MNHNS and CDR2 SASEGT. The CDR3 has 16 amino acids. V gave up 4 bases and J gave up 7 bases; unmatched junction bases: 9. CDR3 protein: CASSVYTSGGSNEQFF. Written as DNA, the CDR3 is TGTGCCAGCAGTGTCTATACTAGCGGGGGATCAAATGAGCAGTTCTTC.

The table lists this clonotype with a few counts. This sequence joins TRBV20-1 and TRBJ2-5; perhaps TRBD2 as D (5 bases). The CDR3 spans 13 residues. Germline assignment: CDR1 DFQATT and CDR2 SNEGSKA (reference sequence). Trimming left V 6 bases short and J 4 bases short, with 15 bases between. This CDR3 is CSAMRASGETQYF. The CDR3 coding sequence is TGCAGTGCCATGCGGGCCAGTGGAGAGACCCAGTACTTC.

This clonotype appeared a few times. DNA of the CDR3: TGCAGTGCTAGAGATAGCAGGCGGAGCAATGAGCAGTTCTTC. It codes for CSARDSRRSNEQFF. This chain uses TRBV20-1 with TRBJ2-1; D remains ambiguous. The CDR3 runs 14 residues. From germline, CDR1 is DFQATT and CDR2 SNEGSKA (reference sequence). The germline V and J ends were trimmed by 0 bases and 6 bases, with 12 bases remaining between them.

CDR3: CASSEKRGGNEQFF. The CDR3 region has the DNA TGCGCCAGCAGTGAGAAGCGGGGGGGCAATGAGCAGTTCTTC. This chain joins TRBV10-1 and TRBJ2-1, with 10 positions matching TRBD2. V lost 2 bases, J lost 6 bases, and 1 base stayed unmatched. Germline values: CDR1 WNHNN, CDR2 SYGVQD (reference sequence). The CDR3 totals 14 residues.

This clonotype was seen a few times. The rearrangement uses TRBV20-1 and TRBJ2-1, with 8 bases fitting TRBD2. This CDR3 is 17 amino acids long. With V trimmed by 0 bases and J by 3 bases, 10 bases remained unmatched. From germline, CDR1 is DFQATT and CDR2 SNEGSKA (reference sequence). The CDR3 DNA follows: TGCAGTGCTAGAGATAGTGGGGCTAGCGGGTACTACAATGAGCAGTTCTTC. Residues: CSARDSGASGYYNEQFF.

The chain uses TRBV18 and TRBJ2-7, with D maybe TRBD1 (6 bases). Trimming removed 4 bases at V and 3 bases at J, with 13 bases between. CDR1 and CDR2 (germline): KGHSH, LQKENI. The CDR3 is made up of 14 amino acids. Written as DNA, the CDR3 is TGTGCCAGCTCACTAGAACGGACAGACTACGAGCAGTACTTC. It encodes CASSLERTDYEQYF.

Of note for this clonotype: A read error is possible here, since a much larger clone lies one base away. This rearrangement joins TRBV20-1 to TRBJ2-3; 11 bases align to TRBD2. The CDR3 extends over 17 amino acids. Germline V gene data show CDR1 as DFQATT and CDR2 as SNEGSKA (reference sequence). Written as DNA, the CDR3 is TGCAGTGCTAGAGACGTACTAGCGGGAGTTAGGGCAGATGCGCAGTATTTT. This sequence encodes CSARDVLAGVRADAQYF.

This clonotype was counted many times. V usage is TRBV7-9 and J usage is TRBJ2-1; possibly TRBD2 for D (7 bases). V lost 1 base, J lost 0 bases, and 16 bases lay in between. CDR1 is SEHNR, CDR2 FQNEAQ, per germline (reference sequence). CDR3 size: 18 residues. CDR3 loop: CASSLDWGGGGSYNEQFF. CDR3 in DNA: TGTGCCAGCAGCTTAGACTGGGGAGGGGGGGGCTCCTACAATGAGCAGTTCTTC.

The table lists this clonotype with a few counts. The chain is built from TRBV29-1 and TRBJ2-3; TRBD2 matches at 7 bases. CDR1 and CDR2 from the germline V gene are SQVTM and ANQGSEA. V was pared by 7 bases and J by 1 base, with 14 bases of the junction left unmatched. CDR3 length: 16 amino acids. The CDR3 sequence: CSALGGWGYGTDTQYF. In DNA, the CDR3 is TGCAGCGCCCTGGGGGGGTGGGGGTACGGCACAGATACGCAGTATTTT.

This clonotype was detected only a few times. The chain is built from TRBV6-6 and TRBJ2-4, with TRBD2 matching 7 bases. The end of the DNA fits TRBJ2-7 better, so the J call may be wrong. CDR3 length equals 13 residues. The V gene's germline CDR1 is MNHNY and CDR2 SVGAGI (reference sequence). The CDR3 DNA follows: TGTGCCAGCAGCCCCCGGGGGGCCTACGAGCAGTACTTC. It encodes CASSPRGAYEQYF.

This chain joins TRBV20-1 and TRBJ1-5, with D unresolved. Germline CDR1 reads DFQATT; CDR2 reads SNEGSKA (reference sequence). This CDR3 has 12 residues. Trimming pared 0 bases from V and 6 bases from J, leaving 6 bases between. The CDR3, as DNA: TGCAGTGCTAGAGAAGGGATTCAGCCCCAGCATTTT. Residues: CSAREGIQPQHF.

This clonotype was counted only a few times. The chain carries TRBV11-2 and TRBJ2-7; D remains ambiguous. V lost 1 base to trimming and J lost 1 base, with 8 bases between them. Germline V gives CDR1 SGHAT, CDR2 FQNNGV. The CDR3 covers 14 residues. DNA of the CDR3: TGTGCCAGCAGCTTAGCCCAGCGATCCTACGAGCAGTACTTC. This codes for CASSLAQRSYEQYF.

In this sample, this clonotype turned up a few times. V and J are TRBV9 and TRBJ1-1; the D gene is possibly TRBD1 (5 bases). The ends were cut back, 3 bases at V and 0 bases at J, with 12 bases in the middle. The CDR3 runs to 15 residues. Germline assignment: CDR1 SGDLS and CDR2 YYNGEE. For the CDR3, the DNA is TGTGCCAGCAGCGCACGGGACTTAATGAACACTGAAGCTTTCTTT. It specifies CASSARDLMNTEAFF.

Points on this clonotype: Sequence at one end of the junction differs from germline and may be a read error. J is TRBJ2-7 and V is TRBV27; D unresolved. The end of the DNA fits TRBJ2-5 better, so the J call may be wrong. Germline V gene sequence: CDR1 MNHEY, CDR2 SMNVEV (reference sequence). The CDR3 runs to 15 residues. CDR3 in DNA: TGTGCCAACAGTTTATCGTCAGGCGGCCAAGAGACCCAGTACTTC. It specifies CANSLSSGGQETQYF.

This chain joins TRBV6-2 or TRBV6-3 and TRBJ2-1; the match to TRBD2 covers 10 bases. Trimming took 6 bases from V and 4 from J; bases not matched to a gene: 9. The germline gives CDR1 MNHEY, CDR2 SVGEGT. This CDR3 has 16 residues. The CDR3 nucleotides read TGTGCCAGCAGCTCTGGACTAGCGGCGACATACAATGAGCAGTTCTTC. As protein: CASSSGLAATYNEQFF.

This clonotype has only a few counts. The chain recombines TRBV28 with TRBJ2-7, with TRBD2 identical over 10 bases. CDR1 and CDR2 (germline): MDHEN, SYDVKM. V lost 5 bases to trimming and J lost 3 bases; unmatched junction nucleotides: 7. The CDR3 is made up of 15 amino acids. CDR3 DNA sequence: TGTGCCAGCAGTGAGGGACTAGCGCCGAACTACGAGCAGTACTTC. Translating gives CASSEGLAPNYEQYF.

This clonotype has more than one count but fewer than ten. This sequence joins TRBV11-2 and TRBJ2-7, with D tentatively TRBD1 (6 bases). The CDR3 covers 14 residues. Trimming pared 5 bases from V and 2 bases from J, leaving 13 bases between. Germline CDR1 is SGHAT and CDR2 is FQNNGV. The CDR3 loop reads CASSKGQPAYEQYF. In DNA, the CDR3 is TGTGCCAGCAGCAAAGGACAGCCAGCCTACGAGCAGTACTTC.

The CDR3 bases are TGCGCCAGCGGATGGGGACAGGTGAATGAAAAACTGTTTTTT. Translated, it gives CASGWGQVNEKLFF. V gene TRBV5-1 combines with J gene TRBJ1-4, with 8 bases matching TRBD1. The CDR3 spans 14 residues. J lost 5 bases, V lost 7 bases, and 7 bases had no gene match. Germline CDR1 reads SGHRS; CDR2 reads YFSETQ.

This clonotype was detected a few times. The chain recombines TRBV6-6 with TRBJ2-5; 10 bases agree with TRBD1. Germline V gene data show CDR1 as MNHNY and CDR2 as SVGAGI (reference sequence). V was pared by 2 bases and J by 4 bases, with 7 bases of the junction left unmatched. This CDR3 has 16 amino acids. The CDR3 here is CASSYRQGAMPETQYF. CDR3 sequence (DNA): TGTGCCAGCAGTTACCGACAGGGGGCGATGCCAGAGACCCAGTACTTC.

The V and J genes are TRBV7-9 and TRBJ2-7; TRBD1 agrees at 8 bases. The germline V gene encodes CDR1 SEHNR and CDR2 FQNEAQ (reference sequence). Losses at the gene ends were 1 base for V and 0 bases for J; bases not matched to a gene: 8. This CDR3 has 17 amino acids. CDR3 sequence reads: CASSLGPGQESSYEQYF. The DNA for the CDR3 is TGTGCCAGCAGCTTAGGTCCGGGACAGGAAAGCTCCTACGAGCAGTACTTC.

This chain connects TRBV7-2 to TRBJ2-5; D is tentatively TRBD1 or TRBD2 (5 bases each). The CDR3 totals 14 residues. The germline gives CDR1 SGHTA, CDR2 FQGNSA. Trimming removed 2 bases from V and 11 bases from J, with 18 bases in between. The CDR3 loop reads CASSLKSTGTEQYF. In DNA form, the CDR3 reads TGTGCCAGCAGCTTAAAGAGTACGGGGACGGAGCAGTACTTC. Drawing the rest from reference TRBV7-2 and TRBJ2-5, the complete variable domain is GAGVSQSPSNKVTEKGKDVELRCDPISGHTALYWYRQSLGQGLEFLIYFQGNSAPDKSGLPSDRFSAERTGGSVSTLTIQRTQQEDSAVYLCASSLKSTGTEQYFGPGTRLLVL.

This clonotype was counted at least ten times. The chain joins TRBV2 to TRBJ2-6; D is unresolved. The V end was cut by 0 bases, the J end by 0 bases, with 9 bases between. The CDR3 has 17 residues. Germline V CDR1 and CDR2: SNHLY, FYNNEI. CDR3 protein: CASSEAARISGANVLTF. The CDR3 coding sequence is TGTGCCAGCAGTGAAGCAGCGAGGATCTCTGGGGCCAACGTCCTGACTTTC. The variable domain in full, completed from reference TRBV2 and TRBJ2-6, reads EPEVTQTPSHQVTQMGQEVILRCVPISNHLYFYWYRQILGQKVEFLVSFYNNEISEKSEIFDDQFSVERPDGSNFTLKIRSTKLEDSAMYFCASSEAARISGANVLTFGAGSRLTVL.